Following are 9 T cell receptor beta chains from one sample sequenced in a study of molecular identifiers for immune sequencing clone quantification. TCRdb reprocessed the PCR reads via MiXCR and lists one record per CDR3 protein. The sample contains 100,000 or so distinct CDR3 sequences, around a fifth of which appear only once. Material for sequencing was naive CD8+ T cells from blood, with Jurkat cell RNA spiked in. Subset here: FACS-sorted CD8+CD4-CCR7+CD45RA+ naive T cells. The receptors here all came from a human donor in good health. Some libraries in this study had Jurkat cell RNA spiked in.

As for this clonotype: A much larger clone differs by one base, so this may be a read error. The V gene is TRBV5-4, the J gene TRBJ1-4; D not certain. This CDR3 spans 14 amino acids. CDR1 is SGHNT and CDR2 is YYREEE in the germline V gene (reference sequence). The CDR3 coding sequence is TGTGCCAGCGGCTTGGTTTCGGACCGCGAAAAACTGTTTTTT. Its translation is CASGLVSDREKLFF.

Worth noting for this clonotype: A read error is possible here, since a much larger clone lies one base away. The V and J genes are TRBV4-1 and TRBJ2-4; D might be TRBD2 (6 bases). V was trimmed by 8 bases and J by 1 base, leaving 36 bases between them. Germline values: CDR1 MGHRA, CDR2 YSYEKL. The CDR3 totals 22 residues. The CDR3 loop reads CASQRQPGVAGSTERAKNIQYF. CDR3 bases: TGCGCCAGCCAGCGCCAGCCGGGGGTGGCGGGCAGTACCGAAAGGGCCAAAAACATTCAGTACTTC.

The chain has TRBV4-3 and TRBJ2-7; either TRBD1 or TRBD2 may supply D (6 bases each). CDR1 is LGHNA, CDR2 YSLEER, per germline. V was trimmed by 3 bases and J by 0 bases, leaving 18 bases between them. The CDR3 runs to 17 residues. This CDR3 is CASSHQWVGGSSYEQYF. The CDR3, as DNA: TGCGCCAGCAGCCACCAATGGGTAGGGGGGAGCTCCTACGAGCAGTACTTC.

This clonotype was picked up many times. The CDR3 loop reads CASSLVLGGYQPQHF. CDR3 coding DNA: TGTGCCAGCAGCTTAGTTCTTGGGGGCTATCAGCCCCAGCATTTT. The chain combines TRBV7-9 with TRBJ1-5; TRBD1 might be the D (6 bases). The germline V and J ends were trimmed by 1 base and 5 bases, with 12 bases remaining between them. Germline values: CDR1 SEHNR, CDR2 FQNEAQ (reference sequence). CDR3 length: 15 amino acids.

This clonotype was seen repeatedly, ten times or more. The chain uses TRBV30 and TRBJ1-1; TRBD1 agrees at 9 bases. CDR3 length equals 14 residues. V dropped 3 bases and J dropped 7; count of bases not matched to a gene: 9. The germline CDR1 and CDR2 sequences are GTSNPN and SVGIG (reference sequence). The CDR3 is CAWRILDRGDEAFF. CDR3 coding DNA: TGTGCCTGGAGGATTCTCGACAGGGGGGATGAAGCTTTCTTT.

This clonotype was seen at least ten times. CDR3 loop: CAWSVRGENEKLFF. The CDR3 region has the DNA TGTGCCTGGAGTGTAAGGGGCGAAAATGAAAAACTGTTTTTT. This rearrangement joins TRBV30 to TRBJ1-4, with a tentative D call TRBD1 (5 bases). The germline V and J ends were trimmed by 0 bases and 5 bases, with 10 bases remaining between them. Germline V gives CDR1 GTSNPN, CDR2 SVGIG (reference sequence). This CDR3 region has 14 residues.

As to this clonotype: This sequence may be a read error, since a much larger clone differs from it by one base. The J gene is TRBJ1-1, the V gene TRBV9; D gene uncertain. CDR3 length equals 13 residues. CDR1 and CDR2 from the germline V gene are SGDLS and YYNGEE. The DNA for the CDR3 is TGTGCCAGCAGCGCCCCCCCGAACACTGGAGCTTTCTTT. It is translated as CASSAPPNTGAFF. The full variable domain, with the rest looked up from reference TRBV9 and TRBJ1-1, is DSGVTQTPKHLITATGQRVTLRCSPRSGDLSVYWYQQSLDQGLQFLIQYYNGEERAKGNILERFSAQQFPDLHSELNLSSLELGDSALYFCASSAPPNTGAFFGQGTRLTVV.

As regards this clonotype: Being one base from a much bigger clone, this may be a read error. The rearrangement uses TRBV27 and TRBJ2-7; 9 nucleotides align to TRBD1. This CDR3 is 15 amino acids long. Germline V gene sequence: CDR1 MNHEY, CDR2 SMNVEV (reference sequence). V trimming: 5 bases; J trimming: 1 base; junction bases outside the gene matches: 6. The CDR3 DNA is TGTGCCAGCAGTCCTGGACAGGGGACATCCTACGAGCAGTACTTC. Translation: CASSPGQGTSYEQYF.

The sample holds many counts of this clonotype. The V gene is TRBV29-1, the J gene TRBJ2-7; TRBD2 might be the D (6 bases). CDR3 length equals 14 residues. Between the trimmed V and J ends, which lost 5 bases and 6 bases, there was a span of 20 bases. Germline V CDR1 and CDR2: SQVTM, ANQGSEA. The chain's CDR3 is CSVLEGSGSAEQYF. DNA of the CDR3: TGCAGCGTTTTAGAGGGTAGCGGTTCGGCCGAGCAGTACTTC.